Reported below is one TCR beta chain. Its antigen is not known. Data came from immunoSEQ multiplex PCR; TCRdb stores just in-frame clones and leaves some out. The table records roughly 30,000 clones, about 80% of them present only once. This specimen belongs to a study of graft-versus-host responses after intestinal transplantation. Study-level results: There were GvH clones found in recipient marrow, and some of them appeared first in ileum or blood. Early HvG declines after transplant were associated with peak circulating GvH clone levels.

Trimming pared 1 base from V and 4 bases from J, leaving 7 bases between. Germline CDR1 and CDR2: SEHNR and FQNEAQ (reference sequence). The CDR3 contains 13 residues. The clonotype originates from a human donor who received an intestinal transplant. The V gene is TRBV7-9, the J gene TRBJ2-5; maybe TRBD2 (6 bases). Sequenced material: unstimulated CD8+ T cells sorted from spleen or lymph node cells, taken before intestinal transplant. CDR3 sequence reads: CASSLVGGETQYF. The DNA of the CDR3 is TGTGCCAGCAGCTTAGTGGGGGGAGAGACCCAGTACTTC.